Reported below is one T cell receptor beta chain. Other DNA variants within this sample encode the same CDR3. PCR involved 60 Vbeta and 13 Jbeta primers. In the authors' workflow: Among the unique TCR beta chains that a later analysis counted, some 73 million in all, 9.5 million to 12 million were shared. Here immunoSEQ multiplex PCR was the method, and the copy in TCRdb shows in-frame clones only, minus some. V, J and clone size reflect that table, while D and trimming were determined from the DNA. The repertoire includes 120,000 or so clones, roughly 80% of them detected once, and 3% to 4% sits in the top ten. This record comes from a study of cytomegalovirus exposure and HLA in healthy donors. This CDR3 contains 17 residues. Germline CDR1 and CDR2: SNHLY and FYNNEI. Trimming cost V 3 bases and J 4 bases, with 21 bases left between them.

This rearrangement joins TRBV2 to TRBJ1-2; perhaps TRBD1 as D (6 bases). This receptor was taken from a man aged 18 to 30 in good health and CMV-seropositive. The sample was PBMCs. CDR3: CASSEARVGGQGYGYTF. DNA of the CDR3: TGTGCCAGCAGTGAGGCGAGGGTGGGGGGGCAGGGCTATGGCTACACCTTC. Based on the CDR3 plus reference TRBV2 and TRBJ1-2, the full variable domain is EPEVTQTPSHQVTQMGQEVILRCVPISNHLYFYWYRQILGQKVEFLVSFYNNEISEKSEIFDDQFSVERPDGSNFTLKIRSTKLEDSAMYFCASSEARVGGQGYGYTFGSGTRLTVV.